The next 4 T cell receptor beta chains were all read from a single sample in a study of T cell changes during pregnancy in multiple sclerosis. Here immunoSEQ multiplex PCR was the method, and the copy in TCRdb shows in-frame clones only, minus some. The sample includes about 20,000 clones, roughly 87% of them seen just once. This specimen consisted of CD8+ T cells from peripheral blood mononuclear cells, obtained in the second trimester of pregnancy. These receptor sequences come from a female donor in good health, enrolled as a control in a pregnancy study.

The chain is built from TRBV30 and TRBJ2-1; 9 nucleotides agree with TRBD2. This CDR3 region has 14 residues. Germline V gives CDR1 GTSNPN, CDR2 SVGIG (reference sequence). Germline trimming cut 0 bases from V and 7 bases from J; bases unmatched to any gene: 4. CDR3 bases: TGTGCCTGGAGTGTAGGCGGGGGGGCAAATGAGCAGTTCTTC. Its translation: CAWSVGGGANEQFF.

The CDR3 sequence is CATKVAGGDSYEQYF. CDR3 in DNA: TGTGCCACCAAAGTCGCCGGGGGGGATTCCTACGAGCAGTACTTC. The chain employs TRBV6-1 and TRBJ2-7, with 8 bases aligning to TRBD2. The CDR3 contains 15 residues. The V segment lost 10 bases and the J segment 1 base; nucleotides outside the gene matches: 12. Germline V CDR1 and CDR2: MNHNS, SASEGT.

The V gene is TRBV4-2, the J gene TRBJ2-3; TRBD2 matches at 11 bases. V lost 3 bases, J lost 4 bases, and 6 bases stayed unmatched. This CDR3 comprises 16 residues. Germline V CDR1 and CDR2: LGHNA, YNFKEQ. The CDR3 loop reads CASSQATSGSPDTQYF. The CDR3 DNA follows: TGTGCCAGCAGCCAGGCTACTAGCGGGAGTCCAGATACGCAGTATTTT.

In this sample, this clone turned up once. The chain recombines TRBV4-1 with TRBJ2-7; D gene ambiguous. Deletions cut 0 bases from V and 2 bases from J, with 20 bases between. The CDR3 covers 18 residues. The germline gives CDR1 MGHRA, CDR2 YSYEKL. The CDR3 nucleotides read TGCGCCAGCAGCCAAGATCAGCGCGGTCCATCGAACCCCTACGAGCAGTACTTC. Translated: CASSQDQRGPSNPYEQYF.